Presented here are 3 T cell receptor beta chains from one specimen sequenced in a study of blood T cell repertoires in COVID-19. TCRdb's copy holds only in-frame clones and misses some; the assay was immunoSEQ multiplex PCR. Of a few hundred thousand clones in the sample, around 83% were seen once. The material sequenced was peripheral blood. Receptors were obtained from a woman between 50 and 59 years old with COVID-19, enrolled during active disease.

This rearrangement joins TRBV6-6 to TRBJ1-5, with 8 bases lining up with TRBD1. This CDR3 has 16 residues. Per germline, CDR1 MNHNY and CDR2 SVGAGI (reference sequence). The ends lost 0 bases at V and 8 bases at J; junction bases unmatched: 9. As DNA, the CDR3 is TGTGCCAGCAGTTACTCTCAGGTCAGGGGGCTAGAGCCCCAGCATTTT. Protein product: CASSYSQVRGLEPQHF.

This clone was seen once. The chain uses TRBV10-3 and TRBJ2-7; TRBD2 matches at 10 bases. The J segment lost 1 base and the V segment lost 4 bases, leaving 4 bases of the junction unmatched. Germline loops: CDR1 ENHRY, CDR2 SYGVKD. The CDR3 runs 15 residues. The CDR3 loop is CAISAGLAVSYEQYF. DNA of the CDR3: TGTGCCATCAGTGCAGGACTAGCGGTATCCTACGAGCAGTACTTC.

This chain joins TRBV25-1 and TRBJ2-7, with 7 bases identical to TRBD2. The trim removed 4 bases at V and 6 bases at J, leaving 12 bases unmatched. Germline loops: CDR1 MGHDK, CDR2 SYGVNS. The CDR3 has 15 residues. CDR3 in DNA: TGTGCCAGCAGTGGTTGCGTTAGCGGGTCTTGCGAGCAGTACTTC. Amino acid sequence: CASSGCVSGSCEQYF.